One sample yielded the 7 T cell receptor beta chains listed below, sequenced in a study of response to subunit inactivated influenza vaccine. TCRdb re-called the RT-PCR reads with MiXCR, one entry per CDR3 protein. The sample has roughly 520,000 distinct CDR3 sequences, approximately 24% seen once; the top ten hold less than 2.5%. The material sequenced was CD4+ T cells sorted from PBMCs, taken roughly 5 days after vaccination. These receptor sequences come from a man between 45 and 60 years old who received an inactivated influenza vaccine.

This clonotype was found a few times. The rearrangement uses TRBV28 and TRBJ2-3, with D hard to call. Germline V gene sequence: CDR1 MDHEN, CDR2 SYDVKM. CDR3 length equals 16 residues. V was pared by 2 bases and J by 2 bases, with 14 bases between. CDR3 nucleotides: TGTGCCAGCAGTTTAGACTTATTGACGGACACAGATACGCAGTATTTT. This sequence encodes CASSLDLLTDTDTQYF.

The chain has TRBV20-1 and TRBJ2-7; 8 positions agree with TRBD1. Trimming took 1 base from V and 5 from J; bases not matched to a gene: 13. Germline V gene data show CDR1 as DFQATT and CDR2 as SNEGSKA (reference sequence). The CDR3 is 16 residues long. The CDR3 reads CSARGGLGQGADEQYF. The CDR3 DNA reads as TGCAGTGCTAGAGGGGGCCTCGGGCAGGGGGCCGACGAGCAGTACTTC.

This clonotype has just a few counts. V is TRBV25-1 and J is TRBJ2-3; D may be TRBD1 or TRBD2 (5 bases each). Germline CDR1 and CDR2: MGHDK and SYGVNS. V was shortened by 3 bases and J by 1 base, with 11 bases between the two germline ends. This CDR3 contains 15 residues. The CDR3 region is CASSDPGPRTDTQYF. The CDR3 DNA follows: TGTGCCAGCAGTGACCCGGGGCCGCGCACAGATACGCAGTATTTT.

V is TRBV6-6 and J is TRBJ2-5; no firm D call. V gave up 6 bases and J gave up 7 bases, with 15 bases separating them. The CDR3 contains 13 residues. Germline V gene sequence: CDR1 MNHNY, CDR2 SVGAGI (reference sequence). The CDR3 DNA is TGTGCCAGCAGAGACACCCGTAGGAGGACCCAGTACTTC. Its protein is CASRDTRRRTQYF.

There are a few counts of this clonotype. The J gene is TRBJ2-7, the V gene TRBV4-3, with D possibly matching TRBD2 (6 bases). Trimming left V 1 base short and J 2 bases short, with 12 bases between. The CDR3 sequence is 15 residues long. Germline V gene data show CDR1 as LGHNA and CDR2 as YSLEER. As DNA, the CDR3 is TGCGCCAGCAGCCAAGGAAATAGCGGAGCCTACGAGCAGTACTTC. Translation gives CASSQGNSGAYEQYF.

This clonotype appeared a few times. CDR3 sequence (DNA): TGTGCCAGCAGCTTGTGGCGGGGGGGGCGTTCCCGAATCGTACAAGAGACCCAGTACTTC. Amino acids: CASSLWRGGRSRIVQETQYF. V gene TRBV5-6 combines with J gene TRBJ2-5; TRBD2 matches 9 bases. The CDR3 covers 20 residues. Germline-derived CDR1 and CDR2 are SGHDT and YYEEEE. V lost 1 base to trimming and J lost 2 bases; unmatched junction nucleotides: 18.

This clonotype was seen more than once but under ten times. The chain links TRBV18 to TRBJ2-5; D not certain. Germline CDR1 KGHSH, CDR2 LQKENI. Trimming shortened V by 3 bases and J by 1 base, and 9 bases separated the two germline ends. The CDR3 runs to 14 residues. CDR3 protein: CASSPIRSQETQYF. In DNA form, the CDR3 reads TGTGCCAGCTCACCGATCAGGAGCCAAGAGACCCAGTACTTC.